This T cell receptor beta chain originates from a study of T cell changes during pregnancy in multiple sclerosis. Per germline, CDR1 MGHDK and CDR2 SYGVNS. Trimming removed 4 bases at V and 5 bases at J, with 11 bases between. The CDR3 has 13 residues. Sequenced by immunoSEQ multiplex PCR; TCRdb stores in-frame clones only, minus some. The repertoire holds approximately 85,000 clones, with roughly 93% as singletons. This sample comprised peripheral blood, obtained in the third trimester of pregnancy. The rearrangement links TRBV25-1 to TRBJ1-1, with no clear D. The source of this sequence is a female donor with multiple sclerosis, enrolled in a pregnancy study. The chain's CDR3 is CASSAGMVTEAFF. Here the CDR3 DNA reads TGTGCCAGCAGTGCGGGGATGGTTACTGAAGCTTTCTTT. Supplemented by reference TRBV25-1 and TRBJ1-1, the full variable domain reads EADIYQTPRYLVIGTGKKITLECSQTMGHDKMYWYQQDPGMELHLIHYSYGVNSTEKGDLSSESTVSRIRTEHFPLTLESARPSHTSQYLCASSAGMVTEAFFGQGTRLTVV.